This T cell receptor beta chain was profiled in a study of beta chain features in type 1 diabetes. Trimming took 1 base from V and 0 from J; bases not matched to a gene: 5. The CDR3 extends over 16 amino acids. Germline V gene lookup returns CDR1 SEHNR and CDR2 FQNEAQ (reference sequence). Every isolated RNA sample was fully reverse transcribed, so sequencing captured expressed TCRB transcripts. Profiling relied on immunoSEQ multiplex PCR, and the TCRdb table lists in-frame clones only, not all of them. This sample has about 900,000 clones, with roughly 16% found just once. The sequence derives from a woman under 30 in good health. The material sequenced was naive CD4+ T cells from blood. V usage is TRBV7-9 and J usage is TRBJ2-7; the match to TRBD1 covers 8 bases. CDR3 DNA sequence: TGTGCCAGCAGCTTAGATGGGACAGGTCGCTCCTACGAGCAGTACTTC. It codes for CASSLDGTGRSYEQYF.